The subject of this entry is one T cell receptor (beta chain). Clones were read by immunoSEQ multiplex PCR, and TCRdb kept only the in-frame ones, dropping some. The sample yields 250,000 or so clones, around 90% seen once. The record originates from a study of blood T cell repertoires in COVID-19. Per the germline V gene, CDR1 is SGHTS and CDR2 is YDEGEE. CDR3 length: 16 amino acids. J was trimmed by 0 bases and V by 0 bases; bases with no gene match: 4. V and J are TRBV5-8 and TRBJ1-1; TRBD1 aligns across 8 bases. The sequenced sample consisted of peripheral blood. The origin of this receptor is a woman aged 40-49 years who had recovered from COVID-19. The CDR3 nucleotides are TGTGCCAGCAGCTTGGCCAGGGGGCCCATGAACACTGAAGCTTTCTTT. Residues: CASSLARGPMNTEAFF. Variable domain in full (rest from reference TRBV5-8 and TRBJ1-1): EAGVTQSPTHLIKTRGQQATLRCSPISGHTSVYWYQQALGLGLQFLLWYDEGEERNRGNFPPRFSGRQFPNYSSELNVNALELEDSALYLCASSLARGPMNTEAFFGQGTRLTVV.